This is a list of T cell receptor beta chains from one sample in a study of T cells in Graves' hyperthyroidism and ophthalmopathy. TCRdb re-called the multiplex PCR reads with MiXCR, one entry per CDR3 protein. The sample includes roughly 200,000 distinct CDR3 sequences, about a sixth of them seen just once. Sample: blood. These receptors were obtained from a woman between 45 and 60 years old with Graves' hyperthyroidism. Both conserved end residues are part of each CDR3. The order of the fields is V gene, J gene, CDR3 protein.

v_gene: TRBV27
j_gene: TRBJ2-7
CDR3aa: CASSPGQGHSSYEQYF

v_gene: TRBV11-1
j_gene: TRBJ1-1
CDR3aa: CASSPHMNTEAFF

v_gene: TRBV5-1
j_gene: TRBJ2-1
CDR3aa: CASSLDPRDNEQFF

v_gene: TRBV11-2
j_gene: TRBJ1-3
CDR3aa: CASSPTPGPSGNTIYF

v_gene: TRBV11-2
j_gene: TRBJ2-5
CDR3aa: CASSLDLRGRETQYF

v_gene: TRBV20-1
j_gene: TRBJ2-2
CDR3aa: CSAQGGAPNTGELFF

v_gene: TRBV20-1
j_gene: TRBJ2-7
CDR3aa: CSARSGLAGVYEQYF

v_gene: TRBV19
j_gene: TRBJ2-6
CDR3aa: CASSIMGTGLSGANVLTF

v_gene: TRBV30
j_gene: TRBJ1-2
CDR3aa: CAWDGDRLSYGYTF

v_gene: TRBV6-1
j_gene: TRBJ2-2
CDR3aa: CASKLERANTGELFF

v_gene: TRBV12-3/TRBV12-4
j_gene: TRBJ2-7
CDR3aa: CASSSSASWLAGGLDYEQYF

v_gene: TRBV28
j_gene: TRBJ2-1
CDR3aa: CASSLWTSGGYNEQFF

v_gene: TRBV25-1
j_gene: TRBJ2-2
CDR3aa: CASSELRGNRETGELFF

v_gene: TRBV5-4
j_gene: TRBJ1-2
CDR3aa: CASSAGPTNYSYTF

v_gene: TRBV12-3/TRBV12-4
j_gene: TRBJ2-4
CDR3aa: CASGPFNIQYF

v_gene: TRBV2
j_gene: TRBJ2-7
CDR3aa: CASSERGAGGLGYF

v_gene: TRBV18
j_gene: TRBJ1-1
CDR3aa: CASSPIGDTEAFF

v_gene: TRBV7-9
j_gene: TRBJ2-3
CDR3aa: CASSLTVGDTQYF

v_gene: TRBV7-3
j_gene: TRBJ1-6
CDR3aa: CASSSTGSNSPLHF

v_gene: TRBV11-3
j_gene: TRBJ2-3
CDR3aa: CASSSRTSGSVDTQYF

v_gene: TRBV28
j_gene: TRBJ2-2
CDR3aa: CASSLKRPLNTGELFF

v_gene: TRBV7-9
j_gene: TRBJ2-2
CDR3aa: CASSPQTSANTGELFF

v_gene: TRBV5-1
j_gene: TRBJ1-5
CDR3aa: CASSLEAGGGDQPQHF

v_gene: TRBV20-1
j_gene: TRBJ2-3
CDR3aa: CSARVVSGSTDTQYF

v_gene: TRBV18
j_gene: TRBJ1-1
CDR3aa: CASSPHPGMNTEAFF

v_gene: TRBV6-1
j_gene: TRBJ1-1
CDR3aa: CASAGQRGVGTEAFF

v_gene: TRBV19
j_gene: TRBJ2-1
CDR3aa: CARKFGQANPSNEQFF

v_gene: TRBV5-1
j_gene: TRBJ1-3
CDR3aa: CASSLVGSGNTIYF

v_gene: TRBV7-2
j_gene: TRBJ2-1
CDR3aa: CASSLTGLPAYNEQFF

v_gene: TRBV10-3
j_gene: TRBJ2-5
CDR3aa: CAISESQGKETQYF

v_gene: TRBV7-8
j_gene: TRBJ1-5
CDR3aa: CASSPNNQPQHF

v_gene: TRBV10-3
j_gene: TRBJ1-4
CDR3aa: CATGGQGDEKLFF

v_gene: TRBV4-1
j_gene: TRBJ2-2
CDR3aa: CASSQGQGNTGELFF